The 30 T cell receptor beta chains in this list originate from one sample, sequenced in a study of response to subunit inactivated influenza vaccine. TCRdb re-derived calls from the RT-PCR reads in MiXCR, one entry per CDR3 protein. This sample yields about 540,000 distinct CDR3 sequences, of which roughly 25% are seen a single time; about 2.8% belongs to the top ten. The data also belong to a second study, concerning T cells expressing NK-cell markers. From that study: As the method of synthesis, 5'RACE template switching with UMIs yielded TCR beta cDNA.

Sample: CD4+ T cells sorted from PBMCs, taken about 12 days after vaccination. These receptors came from a man aged 50 to 59 who received an inactivated influenza vaccine.

DNA for the CDR3: TGTGCCAGCAGCTTAGGACGGGACAGGACGACCTACGAGCAGTACTTC. Its protein product is CASSLGRDRTTYEQYF. This chain joins TRBV7-9 and TRBJ2-7, with 8 bases identical to TRBD1. Germline lookup yields CDR1 SEHNR and CDR2 FQNEAQ (reference sequence). CDR3 length: 16 residues. V shed 1 base, J shed 2 bases, and the junction held 7 bases outside the gene matches.

The V gene is TRBV7-2, the J gene TRBJ2-3, with D unresolved. Per the germline V gene, CDR1 is SGHTA and CDR2 is FQGNSA. The V end was cut by 4 bases, the J end by 2 bases, with 13 bases between. The CDR3 totals 15 residues. The DNA of the CDR3 is TGTGCCAGCAGCTCCCAGCCGACCCCCACAGATACGCAGTATTTT. It translates to CASSSQPTPTDTQYF.

This clonotype has only a few counts. This rearrangement joins TRBV5-5 to TRBJ2-7; no firm D call. In germline, CDR1 is SGHKS, CDR2 YYEKEE (reference sequence). CDR3 size: 12 residues. Trimming removed 0 bases from V and 6 bases from J, with 7 bases in between. CDR3 in amino acids: CASSLEFGEQYF. In DNA form, the CDR3 reads TGTGCCAGCAGCTTGGAATTTGGCGAGCAGTACTTC.

The rearrangement joins TRBV29-1 to TRBJ1-5, with unresolved D. CDR1 and CDR2 (germline): SQVTM, ANQGSEA. V was clipped by 5 bases and J by 7 bases, with 15 bases between them. The CDR3 loop spans 13 amino acids. The chain's CDR3 is CSVSVGGEQPQHF. In DNA, the CDR3 is TGCAGCGTTTCCGTGGGCGGGGAACAGCCCCAGCATTTT.

The chain combines TRBV20-1 with TRBJ1-6; possibly TRBD1 for D (6 bases). The CDR3 is made up of 14 amino acids. CDR1 DFQATT and CDR2 SNEGSKA come from the germline V gene (reference sequence). V gave up 2 bases and J gave up 7 bases, with 12 bases separating them. CDR3 coding DNA: TGCAGTGCTAGACCACAGGGTCAGAATTCACCCCTCCACTTT. This sequence encodes CSARPQGQNSPLHF.

This clonotype was counted between two and nine times. The chain's CDR3 is CSVEYGTTGNTIYF. The DNA for the CDR3 is TGCAGCGTTGAGTACGGGACAACTGGAAACACCATATATTTT. The chain couples TRBV29-1 to TRBJ1-3; possibly TRBD1 for D (6 bases). Trimming shortened V by 3 bases and J by 2 bases, and 11 bases separated the two germline ends. The CDR3 runs 14 residues. Germline-derived CDR1 and CDR2 are SQVTM and ANQGSEA.

The V call is TRBV9, the J call TRBJ2-6, with D possibly being TRBD1 or TRBD2 (5 bases each). V was pared by 3 bases and J by 1 base, with 11 bases between. Germline assignment: CDR1 SGDLS and CDR2 YYNGEE. CDR3 length equals 16 residues. This CDR3 is CASSGGRKSGANVLTF. The CDR3 bases are TGTGCCAGCAGCGGGGGACGGAAATCTGGGGCCAACGTCCTGACTTTC.

This CDR3 is CSARDLNGYHGEKLFF. The CDR3 nucleotides are TGCAGTGCTAGAGATCTGAACGGCTACCACGGAGAAAAACTGTTTTTT. The chain carries TRBV20-1 and TRBJ1-4; no definite D call. This CDR3 contains 16 residues. V lost 0 bases and J 8 bases, leaving 19 bases between the germline ends. Germline V gene sequence: CDR1 DFQATT, CDR2 SNEGSKA (reference sequence).

The chain combines TRBV11-2 with TRBJ2-3, with D perhaps given as TRBD1 or TRBD2 (6 bases each). V lost 5 bases and J 1 base, leaving 28 bases between the germline ends. CDR3 length: 20 amino acids. CDR1 is SGHAT and CDR2 is FQNNGV in the germline V gene. CDR3 sequence (DNA): TGTGCCAGCAGCAGGGGGGCGGGTTGGGTCCATCAAGGCCGCACAGATACGCAGTATTTT. Translation: CASSRGAGWVHQGRTDTQYF.

The chain carries TRBV5-1 and TRBJ2-2; 7 bases map to TRBD2. CDR3 length equals 16 residues. V dropped 0 bases and J dropped 7; count of bases not matched to a gene: 9. CDR1 is SGHRS and CDR2 is YFSETQ in the germline V gene. The CDR3 region is CASSLVRGSSGGELFF. The CDR3, as DNA: TGCGCCAGCAGCTTGGTTCGCGGGAGTAGCGGCGGGGAGCTGTTTTTT.

This clonotype was seen a handful of times. This chain connects TRBV12-3 or TRBV12-4 to TRBJ2-5, with TRBD1 matching 11 bases. This CDR3 has 15 residues. Unmatched junction bases numbered 3, after V lost 2 bases and J lost 4 bases. The CDR3 reads CASSLSGQGAETQYF. The CDR3 nucleotides are TGTGCCAGCAGTTTATCAGGACAGGGGGCAGAGACCCAGTACTTC.

This clonotype came up a few times. CDR3 coding DNA: TGTGCCAGCACCACCGGGACAGCCTCAAACATTCAGTACTTC. Its protein is CASTTGTASNIQYF. The rearrangement links TRBV2 to TRBJ2-4; TRBD1 matches at 7 bases. This CDR3 comprises 14 residues. The V gene's germline CDR1 is SNHLY and CDR2 FYNNEI. J gave up 6 bases and V 7 bases, and 9 bases lay outside the gene matches.

In this sample, this clonotype turned up a few times. This sequence joins TRBV10-3 and TRBJ2-7, with 8 bases fitting TRBD2. Germline CDR1 reads ENHRY; CDR2 reads SYGVKD. The CDR3 runs 16 residues. V lost 3 bases, J lost 4 bases, and 11 bases stayed unmatched. CDR3 DNA sequence: TGTGCCATCAGTGACCACCCCGGGACTAGATCATACGAGCAGTACTTC. Protein product: CAISDHPGTRSYEQYF.

This clonotype turned up a few times. V gene TRBV20-1 combines with J gene TRBJ2-1; tentatively, D is TRBD2 (6 bases). Germline CDR1 reads DFQATT; CDR2 reads SNEGSKA (reference sequence). V was clipped by 5 bases and J by 0 bases, with 11 bases between them. CDR3 length equals 14 residues. The CDR3 region has the DNA TGCAGTGCTCAGCGGGCCGACTCCTACAATGAGCAGTTCTTC. Its protein product is CSAQRADSYNEQFF.

V usage is TRBV20-1 and J usage is TRBJ2-3, with a weak D call TRBD1 (5 bases). The CDR3 consists of 15 residues. Per the germline V gene, CDR1 is DFQATT and CDR2 is SNEGSKA (reference sequence). The V end lost 0 bases, the J end lost 7 bases, and 17 bases lay between the germline ends. Written as DNA, the CDR3 is TGCAGTGCTAGAGATGACGCGGCCCCAGGGTATACGCAGTATTTT. Translating gives CSARDDAAPGYTQYF.

This clonotype has ten or more counts. The chain has TRBV12-3 or TRBV12-4 and TRBJ2-5; TRBD1 or TRBD2 may be the D gene (5 bases each). This CDR3 region has 14 residues. The V end was cut by 5 bases, the J end by 1 base, with 11 bases between. The CDR3 loop is CASSPRDGQETQYF. The CDR3 region has the DNA TGTGCCAGCAGTCCCCGGGACGGCCAAGAGACCCAGTACTTC.

This rearrangement joins TRBV7-2 to TRBJ2-3, with 14 bases aligning to TRBD2. CDR3 size: 22 residues. Germline V CDR1 and CDR2: SGHTA, FQGNSA. Losses at the gene ends were 6 bases for V and 5 bases for J; bases not matched to a gene: 25. Here the CDR3 reads CASRINLGTSGSTSGSRDTQYF. CDR3 nucleotide sequence: TGTGCCAGCAGGATAAACCTCGGGACTAGCGGGAGTACTAGTGGGTCCAGAGATACGCAGTATTTT.

This chain links TRBV10-3 with TRBJ2-1; D perhaps matches TRBD2 (6 bases). The ends were cut back, 4 bases at V and 6 bases at J, with 10 bases in the middle. Germline V lookup: CDR1 ENHRY, CDR2 SYGVKD. CDR3 length equals 13 residues. CDR3 loop: CAISAGRGNEQFF. The DNA for the CDR3 is TGTGCCATCAGTGCGGGGCGGGGCAATGAGCAGTTCTTC.

The rearrangement joins TRBV12-3 or TRBV12-4 to TRBJ2-7, with D possibly TRBD2 on 6 matching bases. V lost 6 bases and J lost 2, with 17 bases in between. The CDR3 is 15 amino acids. CDR3 sequence reads: CASSSAPGSPYEQYF. DNA for the CDR3: TGTGCCAGCAGCTCCGCGCCCGGGAGTCCCTACGAGCAGTACTTC.

J is TRBJ2-2 and V is TRBV7-2; perhaps TRBD1 as D (6 bases). The CDR3 runs 14 residues. CDR1 is SGHTA, CDR2 FQGNSA, per germline. V lost 5 bases and J 3 bases, leaving 10 bases between the germline ends. For the CDR3, the DNA is TGTGCCAGCAGCGTACAGGGATACACCGGGGAGCTGTTTTTT. This encodes CASSVQGYTGELFF. The whole variable domain, filled in from reference TRBV7-2 and TRBJ2-2, reads GAGVSQSPSNKVTEKGKDVELRCDPISGHTALYWYRQSLGQGLEFLIYFQGNSAPDKSGLPSDRFSAERTGGSVSTLTIQRTQQEDSAVYLCASSVQGYTGELFFGEGSRLTVL.

This clonotype was counted between two and nine times. The chain uses TRBV5-1 and TRBJ2-2; 7 bases align to TRBD1. CDR3 size: 16 residues. Germline V gene data show CDR1 as SGHRS and CDR2 as YFSETQ. With 1 base clipped from V and 0 bases from J, the junction kept 3 bases outside the gene matches. The CDR3 protein is CASSLFGQANTGELFF. CDR3 DNA: TGCGCCAGCAGCTTGTTCGGACAGGCGAACACCGGGGAGCTGTTTTTT. Variable domain in full (rest from reference TRBV5-1 and TRBJ2-2): KAGVTQTPRYLIKTRGQQVTLSCSPISGHRSVSWYQQTPGQGLQFLFEYFSETQRNKGNFPGRFSGRQFSNSRSEMNVSTLELGDSALYLCASSLFGQANTGELFFGEGSRLTVL.

This clonotype was counted only a few times. This chain joins TRBV7-2 and TRBJ1-2; no clear D gene. In germline, CDR1 is SGHTA, CDR2 FQGNSA. This CDR3 comprises 14 residues. V was shortened by 5 bases and J by 7 bases, with 17 bases between the two germline ends. The DNA of the CDR3 is TGTGCCAGCAGCCTAATTGGTGGGGAAGGTGGCTACACCTTC. Protein: CASSLIGGEGGYTF.

This clonotype was observed a handful of times. This chain links TRBV10-3 with TRBJ2-1; 15 bases agree with TRBD2. The CDR3 covers 18 residues. V lost 6 bases to trimming and J lost 7 bases; unmatched junction nucleotides: 13. CDR1 and CDR2 (germline): ENHRY, SYGVKD. This chain's CDR3 is CAIRPVTPGTSGRNEQFF. In DNA, the CDR3 is TGTGCCATCAGACCTGTGACCCCCGGGACTAGCGGGAGGAATGAGCAGTTCTTC.

The rearrangement links TRBV2 to TRBJ2-7; D is perhaps TRBD1 or TRBD2 (5 bases each). This CDR3 contains 13 residues. From germline, CDR1 is SNHLY and CDR2 FYNNEI. V lost 7 bases and J lost 7, with 17 bases in between. The CDR3 loop is CASNPGPGAEQYF. For the CDR3, the DNA is TGTGCCAGCAACCCGGGACCCGGGGCTGAGCAGTACTTC.

This chain links TRBV7-2 with TRBJ2-5, with TRBD2 as a possible D gene (6 bases). The CDR3 loop spans 15 amino acids. The germline CDR1 and CDR2 sequences are SGHTA and FQGNSA. V lost 0 bases and J 6 bases, leaving 14 bases between the germline ends. The CDR3 sequence: CASSLAPGLRKTQYF. CDR3 in DNA: TGTGCCAGCAGCTTAGCTCCGGGACTTAGGAAGACCCAGTACTTC. The whole variable domain, remainder taken from reference TRBV7-2 and TRBJ2-5, is GAGVSQSPSNKVTEKGKDVELRCDPISGHTALYWYRQSLGQGLEFLIYFQGNSAPDKSGLPSDRFSAERTGGSVSTLTIQRTQQEDSAVYLCASSLAPGLRKTQYFGPGTRLLVL.

This clonotype was recorded a few times. The chain carries TRBV7-2 and TRBJ2-1; tentatively, D is TRBD1 or TRBD2 (5 bases each). Germline CDR1 is SGHTA and CDR2 is FQGNSA. Trimming took off 4 bases at V and 0 bases at J, with 10 bases between the two ends. This CDR3 is 15 amino acids long. The CDR3, as DNA: TGTGCCAGCAGCTCCTCGGGGCACTCCTACAATGAGCAGTTCTTC. Encoded protein: CASSSSGHSYNEQFF.

This clonotype was counted at least ten times. The chain combines TRBV3-1 with TRBJ1-2; D gene unclear. From germline, CDR1 is LGHDT and CDR2 YNNKEL (reference sequence). The CDR3 has 13 amino acids. V lost 1 base to trimming and J lost 2 bases, with 5 bases between them. The CDR3, as DNA: TGTGCCAGCAGCCAAGGGCTGAACTATGGCTACACCTTC. Translation: CASSQGLNYGYTF.

In its sample, this clonotype was seen many times. The chain couples TRBV4-2 to TRBJ2-3; a weak D match, TRBD2 (7 bases). Germline V gene lookup returns CDR1 LGHNA and CDR2 YNFKEQ. V dropped 3 bases and J dropped 6 bases, with 19 bases sitting between them. CDR3 length: 16 amino acids. The CDR3 is CASSQHEGGRADTQYF. Here the CDR3 DNA reads TGTGCCAGCAGCCAGCACGAGGGGGGGCGAGCGGATACGCAGTATTTT.

V and J are TRBV5-1 and TRBJ2-4; tentatively, D is TRBD2 (7 bases). The CDR3 runs to 14 residues. CDR1 is SGHRS, CDR2 YFSETQ, per germline. The V and J ends lost 2 bases and 5 bases respectively, with 11 bases between them. The CDR3 nucleotides read TGCGCCAGCAGCTTCCGGGGGGCCCAAAACATTCAGTACTTC. Its protein product is CASSFRGAQNIQYF. Looking up the rest from reference TRBV5-1 and TRBJ2-4 gives the full variable domain: KAGVTQTPRYLIKTRGQQVTLSCSPISGHRSVSWYQQTPGQGLQFLFEYFSETQRNKGNFPGRFSGRQFSNSRSEMNVSTLELGDSALYLCASSFRGAQNIQYFGAGTRLSVL.

The rearrangement links TRBV7-2 to TRBJ2-3; D is unclear. The germline V and J ends were trimmed by 0 bases and 2 bases, with 9 bases remaining between them. The V gene's germline CDR1 is SGHTA and CDR2 FQGNSA. This CDR3 region has 15 residues. CDR3 in amino acids: CASSLARHHTDTQYF. CDR3 nucleotide sequence: TGTGCCAGCAGCTTAGCGCGGCACCACACAGATACGCAGTATTTT.